This T cell receptor beta chain was retrieved from a study of cytomegalovirus exposure and HLA in healthy donors. Study-level points and caveats: Researchers counted around 180 TCR beta chains as cytomegalovirus-associated.

A multiplex PCR was run with 60 Vbeta primers and 13 Jbeta primers. The repertoire was sequenced with immunoSEQ multiplex PCR; TCRdb's copy has only in-frame clones and lacks some. The profile shows 70,000 to 95,000 clones, approximately 76% of them singletons. Concerning this clone: The antigen is unknown.

The CDR3 loop spans 13 amino acids. The germline CDR1 and CDR2 sequences are LNHDA and SQIVND (reference sequence). V shed 9 bases, J shed 3 bases, and the junction held 4 bases outside the gene matches. The J gene is TRBJ1-4, the V gene TRBV19; 7 bases are shared with TRBD1. The clonotype was recovered from a man under 40 in good health and CMV-seropositive. The sequenced sample consisted of PBMCs. The CDR3 bases are TGTGCCAGCCAACAGGGGCCTAATGAAAAACTGTTTTTT. This codes for CASQQGPNEKLFF.